These 8 T cell receptor beta chains were all obtained from the same sample, sequenced in a study of human T cells and chemical hapten exposure. TCRdb reprocessed the RACE reads with MiXCR, giving one entry per CDR3 protein. This table holds 100,000 to 120,000 distinct CDR3 sequences, nearly 35% found once. As for time point: patch test 3, about 24 weeks after DPC sensitization. As to treatment: therapeutic diphenylcyclopropenone sensitization with weekly scalp DPC. Source: whole blood, taken in connection with sensitization to the hapten diphenylcyclopropenone (DPC). The receptors were sampled from a middle-aged man with alopecia areata. Some clones in this sample may be carry-over from other donors' samples.

V and J are TRBV18 and TRBJ2-5; D tentatively reads TRBD1 or TRBD2 (5 bases each). Germline assignment: CDR1 KGHSH and CDR2 LQKENI. The CDR3 sequence is 14 residues long. V shed 6 bases and J shed 2 bases, with 13 bases lying between them. For the CDR3, the DNA is TGTGCCAGCTCGCCGGGGCACGCGCAAGAGACCCAGTACTTC. Residues: CASSPGHAQETQYF.

The chain couples TRBV9 to TRBJ2-5; TRBD1 might be the D (6 bases). V lost 3 bases and J 1 base, leaving 16 bases between the germline ends. The CDR3 is made up of 16 amino acids. Looked up from germline, CDR1 is SGDLS and CDR2 is YYNGEE. CDR3 region: CASSGRGAGVQETQYF. Written as DNA, the CDR3 is TGTGCCAGCAGCGGACGAGGGGCAGGGGTCCAAGAGACCCAGTACTTC.

This clonotype was detected only a few times. The chain combines TRBV30 with TRBJ1-5, with 8 bases matching TRBD1. The germline CDR1 and CDR2 sequences are GTSNPN and SVGIG (reference sequence). This CDR3 spans 15 amino acids. V lost 0 bases, J lost 2 bases, and 3 bases stayed unmatched. For the CDR3, the DNA is TGTGCCTGGAGTGTCTGGGGACAGGGCAATCAGCCCCAGCATTTT. It encodes CAWSVWGQGNQPQHF.

This clonotype was detected only a few times. This chain connects TRBV15 to TRBJ1-1; no definite D call. Germline V gives CDR1 LNHNV, CDR2 YYDKDF (reference sequence). The CDR3 sequence is 14 residues long. The V and J ends lost 0 bases and 4 bases respectively, with 9 bases between them. This chain's CDR3 is CATSRDGWGTEAFF. The CDR3 DNA sequence: TGTGCCACCAGCAGAGATGGATGGGGCACTGAAGCTTTCTTT.

This sequence joins TRBV7-2 and TRBJ2-3; possibly TRBD2 for D (5 bases). CDR3 length equals 16 residues. CDR1 is SGHTA and CDR2 is FQGNSA in the germline V gene. Trimming stripped 4 bases from V and 2 bases from J, with 16 bases between. CDR3 region: CASSSRRNSYTDTQYF. In nucleotides, the CDR3 is TGTGCCAGCAGCTCCAGGAGGAATTCCTACACAGATACGCAGTATTTT.

This chain uses TRBV9 with TRBJ1-6; no firm D call. Deletions cut 0 bases from V and 8 bases from J, with 9 bases between. Germline CDR1 is SGDLS and CDR2 is YYNGEE. This CDR3 contains 14 residues. In DNA form, the CDR3 reads TGTGCCAGCAGCGTAGCCATAACGGATTCACCCCTCCACTTT. Protein: CASSVAITDSPLHF.

The sample holds a few counts of this clonotype. CDR3 DNA: TGTGCCAGCAGCCAAGTGCTAGGGACAGCCTCTGGAAACACCATATATTTT. Protein: CASSQVLGTASGNTIYF. This rearrangement joins TRBV3-1 to TRBJ1-3; 7 bases line up with TRBD1. CDR3 size: 17 residues. V shed 1 base and J 0 bases; nucleotides not matched to a gene: 6. CDR1 is LGHDT and CDR2 is YNNKEL in the germline V gene (reference sequence).

V gene TRBV2 combines with J gene TRBJ1-1; D possibly corresponds to TRBD1 (6 bases). V shed 6 bases and J shed 2 bases, with 16 bases lying between them. The CDR3 consists of 15 residues. Germline V gene data show CDR1 as SNHLY and CDR2 as FYNNEI. CDR3 sequence: CASRRRQDFNTEAFF. The CDR3 DNA is TGTGCCAGCAGGAGAAGACAGGACTTTAACACTGAAGCTTTCTTT.